This paragraph covers one T cell receptor (beta chain) sequence. It lacks a known antigen. Base qualities are not provided; no much larger clone lies one nucleotide away. Library preparation was by the immunoSEQ multiplex PCR assay. The multiplex PCR relied on a mix of 60 forward primers for TCR Vbeta segments and 13 reverse primers for TCR Jbeta segments. The CDR3 region of rearranged TCR beta genes was amplified from genomic DNA with a multiplex PCR assay. The amplified TCR beta libraries were sequenced on the Illumina HiSeq System as 87-base-pair reads. Turning to the authors' computational methods: Across the 700 or so repertoires, a later analysis counted 80 million or so unique TCR beta chains, roughly 11 million of which were shared by at least two donors. Raw reads were error-corrected and collapsed into unique sequences by a nearest-neighbor algorithm in which closely related sequences were merged to remove PCR and sequencing errors. Alignment of CDR3 sequences to IMGT reference sequences was used to assign V, D and J gene segments. Each retained sequence needed at least a six-nucleotide match to both a V gene segment and a J gene segment. Rearrangements were classified as productive when the CDR3 lacked stop codons and remained in frame with V and J, and all other rearrangements were classified as non-productive. CDR3 was defined by IMGT convention, running from the second conserved V-encoded cysteine to the conserved J-encoded phenylalanine. Sequences without an unambiguous match to a single V gene segment were excluded from the earlier analysis of several hundred of the donors. An earlier analysis of about 590 of the donors classified V segments as functional when productive rearrangements were above 56.7% and as segregating when the standard deviation between donors was above 5%. A statistical classification framework was built to diagnose cytomegalovirus status from the catalog of TCR beta chain sequences. In a later analysis, TCR nucleotide sequences were compared against IMGT/GENE-DB human TR gene sequences so that V and J genes could be assigned. In a later analysis, CDR3 sequences and most-parsimonious VDJ recombination scenarios were assigned using the TCRdist pipeline. In a later analysis, each TCR beta chain was defined by its CDR3 amino acid sequence together with its V-gene family, and reads lacking a unique V-gene family were excluded. To address suspected cross-contamination and a sequencing artifact, a later analysis removed approximately 590 highly shared, low-generation-probability nucleotide sequences. A later analysis calculated a clonal expansion index for each public chain from normalized within-repertoire ranks of inferred template counts. In a later analysis, generation probabilities were computed with a VDJ recombination model fitted to out-of-frame rearrangements, and the resulting probabilities were checked against IGoR. In a later analysis, hypergeometric tests were used to score TCR-TCR, TCR-HLA and TCR-CMV co-occurrence, with a repertoire-size bias correction applied to TCR pairs. To estimate false discovery rates, a later analysis permuted the HLA or CMV assignments 20 times. In a later analysis, co-occurring TCRs were grouped with DBSCAN, and TCRdist sequence similarity was added when clustering was performed within HLA-allele-positive subsets. For co-occurrence clustering, repertoires with fewer than 30,000 or more than 120,000 public chains were excluded, along with about five repertoires with anomalous nucleotide sharing. In TCRdb, the immuneACCESS table is reduced to in-frame sequences with V and J assigned. These tables do not hold every clone; where another copy was compared, an unresolved V gene accounts for under half, and the others remain unexplained. D and trimming come from the DNA, and the V and J calls and clone size come from that table. The sample table shows around 180,000 clones, and about 88% are seen once. About 1.7% of the sample lies in the top ten.

This specimen comes from a study of cytomegalovirus exposure and HLA in healthy donors (dated by TCRdb to 2015 to 2018). Notes on the research overall: An earlier analysis of about 560 of the donors reported around 280 Gb of sequence data and 95 million to 120 million unique TCR beta sequences obtained from roughly 170 million T cells. Roughly 290 gigabases of sequencing data and 75 million to 85 million unique TCR sequences made up an early release that covered over 550 HLA-typed donors. Among the roughly 400 genotyped donors, roughly 80% belonged to the genetic ancestry cluster associated with self-reported Caucasian donors. The study aimed to test whether signatures of past pathogen exposure could be identified by cataloging public T cell receptors. The T cell repertoires of 550 to 850 subjects were profiled by immunosequencing and related to cytomegalovirus serostatus. A separate validation cohort of roughly 120 different subjects was used in addition to the approximately 700-subject first cohort. High-throughput TCR immunosequencing, statistical association of individual TCRs with disease status, and machine learning were combined to predict cytomegalovirus infection status. In a later analysis, previously published TCR beta repertoires from more than 500 donors were re-analyzed and high-resolution HLA genotyping was added so that TCR occurrence patterns could be studied. Rather than drawing on any new phenotypic data, the later analysis identified candidate immune exposures from TCR beta sequences and the way those sequences occurred across donors. In an earlier analysis of 587 of the donors, high-throughput TCR beta sequencing was used to judge whether each TCR beta V gene segment behaved as functional or pseudogenic. Alongside the repertoire data, information on donor age, sex, ethnicity and CMV serostatus was compiled. A later genetic analysis used genome-wide SNP genotypes for about 65% of the roughly 700 donors, treating that subset as a discovery cohort. Every repertoire in the discovery cohort had been generated on one and the same sequencing platform. HLA typing included class I and class II loci at four-digit resolution. Typing coverage differed by locus: A, B, C, DRB1 and DQB1 were typed in roughly 620-630 donors, DQA1 in roughly 500, DPA1 in around 600, and DPB1 in just under 490. Several DR-DQ haplotypes were treated as single units for association and clustering because of strong linkage in the cohort. Among a few hundred genotyped donors of the cohort, an average of about 240,000 unique TCR beta nucleotide sequences were sequenced per donor, around 20% of them non-productive.

The cohort comprised several hundred healthy bone marrow donors. Cohort members were all nominally healthy when sampled, although unrecorded immune exposures were likely present. The donor was CMV seronegative and was included in the group of 352 seronegative cohort members. A peripheral blood sample was provided by each donor, and peripheral blood mononuclear cells were used for TCR beta sequencing. The Qiagen DNeasy Blood Extraction Kit was used to extract genomic DNA from the blood cell samples. The study at large found these results: Cytomegalovirus status was reported to be diagnosed by the classifier with high specificity and sensitivity in both the original and validation cohorts. A cluster of highly shared sequence variants was judged likely to be a technical artifact of the sequencing pipeline. In a later analysis, TCR association rates were found to vary across HLA loci, with the most associated TCRs seen for DRB1 alleles and the fewest for HLA-C alleles. CMV serostatus was the only immune exposure information available for the cohort. Because counts were too low, about 18 rarely observed V segments, including chromosome 9 orphons, were left out of the earlier analysis of about 620 of the donors. At a false discovery rate of 0.05, a later analysis linked 16,000 or so TCR beta sequences to specific HLA alleles. In an earlier analysis of roughly 500 of the donors, most TCR beta V segments appeared in productive rearrangements about 87% or about 30% of the time, broadly matching IMGT annotations. A later genetic analysis reported fewer N-insertions in productive TCRs among donors in an Asian-associated ancestry cluster than the approximately 700-donor mean. A later analysis found that most CMV-associated TCR beta chains appeared HLA-restricted, with HLA associations seemingly driven largely by CMV exposure. The study listed 150 to 200 TCR beta chains as associated with cytomegalovirus. Sequencing depth was assumed to be roughly uniform across donors in the presence/absence analyses, though that assumption may not hold. A few of the identified cytomegalovirus-associated TCR beta chains were confirmed in vitro to be specific for cytomegalovirus antigens. Because some donors lacked HLA typing at each locus, the association tests relied only on the typed subset. According to a later analysis, parvovirus B19, influenza, CMV and Epstein-Barr virus appeared linked to several top co-occurrence clusters. V-gene and J-gene trimming of TCR beta chains was associated with a missense DCLRE1C variant in a later genetic analysis, and the association was replicated in an independent cohort. When HLA alleles, especially DR and DQ, strongly co-occurred, TCR associations were difficult to assign to individual alleles. This cohort had only TCR beta chains sequenced, and the lack of alpha or paired-chain data limited which features could be detected. In a later analysis, HLA-associated TCR beta chains were found to be more clonally expanded and to have lower generation probabilities than equally common non-associated chains. A further reported finding was that TCR beta sequences accurately predicted the HLA-A and HLA-B alleles for most subjects in the first cohort. Linkage disequilibrium might explain the correlated functional status among segregating V segments, but an unknown experimental factor could not be ruled out. It was suggested by the authors that the approach could potentially be generalized to other disease states and immunological phenotypes. Across donors, most TCR sequences were observed very rarely, whereas some public TCRs were present in many individuals.

The sequencing sample was made of PBMCs. The source is a woman between 18 and 29 years old in good health and CMV-seronegative.

The sequenced DNA is TGTGCCAGCAGTACATGGACAGGGGGGACTAATGAAAAACTGTTTTTT. Translated, this gives CASSTWTGGTNEKLFF. The rearrangement combines TRBV28 with TRBJ1-4; TRBD1 agrees with 10 junctional bases. Trimmed from V: 5 bases; trimmed from J: 2 bases; junction bases lacking a gene match: 5. The germline V gene yields MDHEN for CDR1 and SYDVKM for CDR2. The CDR3 covers 16 residues, taking in both the cysteine and the phenylalanine. The kept DNA is CDR3 alone, 48 bases in frame from the first base. With all but the CDR3 taken from the reference TRBV28 and TRBJ1-4 genes, the full variable domain is: DVKVTQSSRYLVKRTGEKVFLECVQDMDHENMFWYRQDPGLGLRLIYFSYDVKMKEKGDIPEGYSVSREKKERFSLILESASTNQTSMYLCASSTWTGGTNEKLFFGSGTQLSVL.